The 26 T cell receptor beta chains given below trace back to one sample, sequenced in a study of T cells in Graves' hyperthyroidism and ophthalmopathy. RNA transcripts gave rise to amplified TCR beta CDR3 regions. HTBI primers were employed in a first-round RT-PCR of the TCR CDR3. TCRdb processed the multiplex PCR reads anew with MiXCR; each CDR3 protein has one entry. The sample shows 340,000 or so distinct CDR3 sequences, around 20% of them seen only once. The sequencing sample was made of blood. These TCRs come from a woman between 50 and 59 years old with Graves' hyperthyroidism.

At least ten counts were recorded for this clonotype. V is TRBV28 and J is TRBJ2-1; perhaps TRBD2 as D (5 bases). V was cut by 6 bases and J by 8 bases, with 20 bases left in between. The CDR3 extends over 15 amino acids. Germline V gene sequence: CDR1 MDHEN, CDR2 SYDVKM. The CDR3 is CASSRTSGGGHEQFF. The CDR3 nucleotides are TGTGCCAGCAGCCGAACCTCGGGCGGAGGCCATGAGCAGTTCTTC.

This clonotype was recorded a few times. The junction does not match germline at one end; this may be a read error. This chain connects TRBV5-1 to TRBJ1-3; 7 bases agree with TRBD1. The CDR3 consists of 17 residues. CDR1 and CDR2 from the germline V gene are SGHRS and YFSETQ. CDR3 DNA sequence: TGCGCCAACAGCTGGGACAGTCGGTCTACCTCTGGAAACACCATATATTTT. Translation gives CANSWDSRSTSGNTIYF.

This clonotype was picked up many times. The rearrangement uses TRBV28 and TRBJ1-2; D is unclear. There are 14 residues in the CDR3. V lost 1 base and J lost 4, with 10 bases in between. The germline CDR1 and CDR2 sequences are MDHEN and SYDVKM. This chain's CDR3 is CASSLFLRGYGYTF. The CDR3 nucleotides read TGTGCCAGCAGTTTATTTCTCCGGGGCTATGGCTACACCTTC.

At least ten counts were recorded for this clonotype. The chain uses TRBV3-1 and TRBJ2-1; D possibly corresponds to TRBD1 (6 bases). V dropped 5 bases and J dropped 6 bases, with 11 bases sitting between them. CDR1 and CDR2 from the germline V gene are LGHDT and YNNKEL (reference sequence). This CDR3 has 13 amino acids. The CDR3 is CASSYQGINEQFF. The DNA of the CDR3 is TGTGCCAGCAGCTATCAGGGGATCAATGAGCAGTTCTTC.

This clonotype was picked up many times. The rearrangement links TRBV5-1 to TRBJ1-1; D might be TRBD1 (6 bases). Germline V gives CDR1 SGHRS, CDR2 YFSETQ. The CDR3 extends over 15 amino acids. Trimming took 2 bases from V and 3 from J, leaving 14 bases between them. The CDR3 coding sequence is TGCGCCAGCAGCTTACAGGGTGAGTGGGACACTGAAGCTTTCTTT. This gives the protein CASSLQGEWDTEAFF. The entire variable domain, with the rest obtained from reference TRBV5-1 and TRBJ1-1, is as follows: KAGVTQTPRYLIKTRGQQVTLSCSPISGHRSVSWYQQTPGQGLQFLFEYFSETQRNKGNFPGRFSGRQFSNSRSEMNVSTLELGDSALYLCASSLQGEWDTEAFFGQGTRLTVV.

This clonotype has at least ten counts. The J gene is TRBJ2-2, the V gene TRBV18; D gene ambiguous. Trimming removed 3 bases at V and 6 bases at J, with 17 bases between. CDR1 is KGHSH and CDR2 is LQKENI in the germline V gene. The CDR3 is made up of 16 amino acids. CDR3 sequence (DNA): TGTGCCAGCTCACCCACGGCTCAACCCTACGCCGGGGAGCTGTTTTTT. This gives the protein CASSPTAQPYAGELFF. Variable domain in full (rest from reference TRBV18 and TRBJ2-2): NAGVMQNPRHLVRRRGQEARLRCSPMKGHSHVYWYRQLPEEGLKFMVYLQKENIIDESGMPKERFSAEFPKEGPSILRIQQVVRGDSAAYFCASSPTAQPYAGELFFGEGSRLTVL.

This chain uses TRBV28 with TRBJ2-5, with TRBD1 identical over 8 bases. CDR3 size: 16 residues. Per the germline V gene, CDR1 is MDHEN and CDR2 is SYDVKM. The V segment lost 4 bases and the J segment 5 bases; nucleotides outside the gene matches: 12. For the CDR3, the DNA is TGTGCCAGCAGTTACAGGGGGGCAGGGGGTTCGGAGACCCAGTACTTC. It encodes CASSYRGAGGSETQYF.

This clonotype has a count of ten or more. The CDR3 reads CSARDRKRAGDTEAFF. DNA for the CDR3: TGCAGTGCTAGAGATAGGAAAAGGGCAGGAGACACTGAAGCTTTCTTT. The V gene is TRBV20-1, the J gene TRBJ1-1; D gene ambiguous. Germline lookup yields CDR1 DFQATT and CDR2 SNEGSKA (reference sequence). The V end lost 0 bases, the J end lost 3 bases, and 17 bases lay between the germline ends. The CDR3 length is 16 residues.

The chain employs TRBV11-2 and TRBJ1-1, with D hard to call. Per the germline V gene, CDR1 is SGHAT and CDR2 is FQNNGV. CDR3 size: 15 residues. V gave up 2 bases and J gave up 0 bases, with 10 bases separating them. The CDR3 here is CASSLSVGMNTEAFF. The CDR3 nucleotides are TGTGCCAGCAGCTTAAGTGTCGGAATGAACACTGAAGCTTTCTTT.

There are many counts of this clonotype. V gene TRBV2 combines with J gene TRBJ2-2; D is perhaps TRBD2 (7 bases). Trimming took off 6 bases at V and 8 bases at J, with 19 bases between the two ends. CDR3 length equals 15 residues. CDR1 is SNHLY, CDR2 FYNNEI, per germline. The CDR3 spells CASRKTGTISGELFF. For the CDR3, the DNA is TGTGCCAGCAGGAAAACAGGGACTATCTCTGGGGAGCTGTTTTTT.

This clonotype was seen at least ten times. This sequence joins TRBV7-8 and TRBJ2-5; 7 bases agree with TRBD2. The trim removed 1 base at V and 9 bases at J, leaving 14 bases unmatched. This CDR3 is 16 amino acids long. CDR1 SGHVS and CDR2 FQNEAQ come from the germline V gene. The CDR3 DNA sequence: TGTGCCAGCAGCTTAGGACGGGGGGTATCCCGGGAGGCCCAGTACTTC. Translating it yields CASSLGRGVSREAQYF.

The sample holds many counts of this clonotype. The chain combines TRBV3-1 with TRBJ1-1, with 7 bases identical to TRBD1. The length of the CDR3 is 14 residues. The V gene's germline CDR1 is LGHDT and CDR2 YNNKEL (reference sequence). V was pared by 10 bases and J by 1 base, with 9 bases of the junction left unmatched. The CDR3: CATGRGQANTEAFF. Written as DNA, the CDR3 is TGTGCCACCGGACGTGGACAGGCGAACACTGAAGCTTTCTTT.

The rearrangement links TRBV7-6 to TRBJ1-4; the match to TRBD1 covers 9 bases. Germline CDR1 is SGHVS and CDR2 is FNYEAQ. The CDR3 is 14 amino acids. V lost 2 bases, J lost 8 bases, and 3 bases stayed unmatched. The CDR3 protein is CASSLTGGGEKLFF. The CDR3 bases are TGTGCCAGCAGCTTAACAGGGGGCGGCGAAAAACTGTTTTTT.

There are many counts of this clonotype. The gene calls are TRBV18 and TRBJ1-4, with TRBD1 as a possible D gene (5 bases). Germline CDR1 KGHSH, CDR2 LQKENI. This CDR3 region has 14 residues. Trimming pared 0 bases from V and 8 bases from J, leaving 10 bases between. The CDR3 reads CASSPPAGMEKLFF. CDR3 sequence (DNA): TGTGCCAGCTCACCACCGGCAGGGATGGAAAAACTGTTTTTT.

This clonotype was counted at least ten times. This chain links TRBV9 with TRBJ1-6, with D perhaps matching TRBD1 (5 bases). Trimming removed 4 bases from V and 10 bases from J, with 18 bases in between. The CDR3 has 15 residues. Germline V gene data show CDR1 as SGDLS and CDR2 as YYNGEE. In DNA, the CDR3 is TGTGCCAGCAGCCCCAGCCCCACCTGGGACTCACCCCTCCACTTT. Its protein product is CASSPSPTWDSPLHF.

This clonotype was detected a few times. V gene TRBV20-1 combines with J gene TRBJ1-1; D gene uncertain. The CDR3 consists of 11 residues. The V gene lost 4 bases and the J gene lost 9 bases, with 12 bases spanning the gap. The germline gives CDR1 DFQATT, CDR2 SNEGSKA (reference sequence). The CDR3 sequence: CSAKRPDQAFF. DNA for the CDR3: TGCAGTGCTAAAAGGCCAGACCAAGCTTTCTTT.

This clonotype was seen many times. CDR3 sequence: CASSAEPGDTEAFF. CDR3 nucleotide sequence: TGTGCCAGCAGCGCCGAGCCGGGGGACACTGAAGCTTTCTTT. V gene TRBV9 combines with J gene TRBJ1-1, with D maybe TRBD1 (5 bases). Trimming shortened V by 3 bases and J by 3 bases, and 12 bases separated the two germline ends. CDR1 SGDLS and CDR2 YYNGEE come from the germline V gene. This CDR3 has 14 residues.

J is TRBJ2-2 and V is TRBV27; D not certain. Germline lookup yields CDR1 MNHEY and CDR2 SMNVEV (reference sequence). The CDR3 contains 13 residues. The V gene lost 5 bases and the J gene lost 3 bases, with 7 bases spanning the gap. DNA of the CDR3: TGTGCCAGCAGTCGGACGGACACCGGGGAGCTGTTTTTT. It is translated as CASSRTDTGELFF.

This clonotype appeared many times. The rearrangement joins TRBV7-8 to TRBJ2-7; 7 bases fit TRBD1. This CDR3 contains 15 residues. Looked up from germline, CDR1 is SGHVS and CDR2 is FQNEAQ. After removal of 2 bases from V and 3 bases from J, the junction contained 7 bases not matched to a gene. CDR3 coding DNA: TGTGCCAGCAGCTTAAATAGTGGGACAGTCTACGAGCAGTACTTC. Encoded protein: CASSLNSGTVYEQYF.

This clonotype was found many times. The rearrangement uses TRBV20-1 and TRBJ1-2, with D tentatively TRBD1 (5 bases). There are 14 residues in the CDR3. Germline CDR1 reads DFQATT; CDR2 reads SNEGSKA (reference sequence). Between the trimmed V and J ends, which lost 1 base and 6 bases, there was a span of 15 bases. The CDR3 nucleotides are TGCAGTGCTAGAGTGGGGACCTCGGCAGATGGCTACACCTTC. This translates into CSARVGTSADGYTF.

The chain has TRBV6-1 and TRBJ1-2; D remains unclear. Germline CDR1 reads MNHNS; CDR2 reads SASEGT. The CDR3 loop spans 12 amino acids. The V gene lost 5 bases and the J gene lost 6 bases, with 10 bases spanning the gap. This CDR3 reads CASSRGSDGYTF. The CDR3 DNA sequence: TGTGCCAGCAGTCGAGGGTCGGATGGCTACACCTTC.

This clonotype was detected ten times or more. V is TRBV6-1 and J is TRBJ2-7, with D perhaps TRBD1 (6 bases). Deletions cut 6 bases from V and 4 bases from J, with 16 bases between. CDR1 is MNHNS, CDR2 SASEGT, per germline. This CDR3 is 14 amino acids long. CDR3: CASSLLRGMYEQYF. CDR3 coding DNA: TGTGCCAGCAGCCTACTGAGGGGGATGTACGAGCAGTACTTC.

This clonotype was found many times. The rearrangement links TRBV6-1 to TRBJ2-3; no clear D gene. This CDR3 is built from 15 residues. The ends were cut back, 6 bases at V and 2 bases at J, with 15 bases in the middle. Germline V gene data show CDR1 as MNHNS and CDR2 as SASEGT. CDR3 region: CASRRRSTHTDTQYF. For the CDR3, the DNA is TGTGCCAGCAGGCGCCGAAGCACACACACAGATACGCAGTATTTT.

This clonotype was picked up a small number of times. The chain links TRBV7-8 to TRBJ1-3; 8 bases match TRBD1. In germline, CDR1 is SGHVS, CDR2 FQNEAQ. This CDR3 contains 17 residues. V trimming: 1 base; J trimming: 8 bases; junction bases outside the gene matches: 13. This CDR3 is CASSLGTGGQAVDTIYF. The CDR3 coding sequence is TGTGCCAGCAGCTTAGGTACAGGGGGGCAGGCGGTGGACACCATATATTTT. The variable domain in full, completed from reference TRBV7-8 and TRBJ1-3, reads GAGVSQSPRYKVAKRGQDVALRCDPISGHVSLFWYQQALGQGPEFLTYFQNEAQLDKSGLPSDRFFAERPEGSVSTLKIQRTQQEDSAVYLCASSLGTGGQAVDTIYFGEGSWLTVV.

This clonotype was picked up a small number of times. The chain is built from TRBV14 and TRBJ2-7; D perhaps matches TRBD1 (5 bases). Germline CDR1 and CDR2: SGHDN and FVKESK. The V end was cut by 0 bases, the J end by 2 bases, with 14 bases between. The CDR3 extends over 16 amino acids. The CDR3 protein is CASSQDRAGYPYEQYF. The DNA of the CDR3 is TGTGCCAGCAGCCAAGATCGGGCAGGGTATCCCTACGAGCAGTACTTC.

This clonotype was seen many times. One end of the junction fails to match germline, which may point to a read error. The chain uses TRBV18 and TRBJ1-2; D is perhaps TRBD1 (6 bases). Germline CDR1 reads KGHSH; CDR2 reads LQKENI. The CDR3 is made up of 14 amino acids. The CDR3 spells CASSLGTINNGYTF. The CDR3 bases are TGTGCCAGCTCTCTCGGGACAATTAACAATGGCTACACCTTC.